The 27 T cell receptor beta chains presented below share a single source sample, sequenced in a study of cytomegalovirus exposure and HLA in healthy donors. 13 Jbeta primers and 60 Vbeta primers were used for the PCR. Method: immunoSEQ multiplex PCR; TCRdb's copy keeps in-frame clones and lacks some. Of about 120,000 clones listed, over 75% are singletons. The material sequenced was PBMCs. The receptors shown here come from a young man in good health and CMV-seropositive.

In this sample, this clone turned up a few times. The rearrangement uses TRBV2 and TRBJ2-7; no reliable D call. CDR3 length equals 13 residues. V was pared by 6 bases and J by 6 bases, with 15 bases between. From germline, CDR1 is SNHLY and CDR2 FYNNEI. CDR3 residues: CASSETRQGEQYF. Written as DNA, the CDR3 is TGTGCCAGCAGCGAAACGAGGCAAGGCGAGCAGTACTTC.

V is TRBV9 and J is TRBJ1-2; 9 bases map to TRBD1. The trim removed 3 bases at V and 3 bases at J, leaving 9 bases unmatched. The CDR3 contains 16 residues. CDR1 is SGDLS, CDR2 YYNGEE, per germline. The chain's CDR3 is CASSDRTGADDYGYTF. The CDR3 bases are TGTGCCAGCAGCGACAGGACAGGGGCAGACGACTATGGCTACACCTTC.

The chain recombines TRBV2 with TRBJ1-5; D ambiguous. The CDR3 is 16 residues long. Germline V gene lookup returns CDR1 SNHLY and CDR2 FYNNEI. V was trimmed by 3 bases and J by 2 bases, leaving 14 bases between them. Here the CDR3 reads CASSESTGMGNQPQHF. The CDR3 DNA reads as TGTGCCAGCAGTGAGTCAACGGGGATGGGCAATCAGCCCCAGCATTTT.

The CDR3 is CASRDRGTGELFF. The DNA for the CDR3 is TGTGCCAGCCGGGACAGGGGCACCGGGGAGCTGTTTTTT. This sequence joins TRBV9 and TRBJ2-2; 10 nucleotides align to TRBD1. V gave up 7 bases and J gave up 4 bases; unmatched junction bases: 1. The CDR3 is 13 residues long. Germline CDR1 reads SGDLS; CDR2 reads YYNGEE.

CDR3 in amino acids: CASSPLAGGHQETQYF. The CDR3 nucleotides read TGTGCCAGCAGCCCGTTAGCGGGAGGCCATCAGGAGACCCAGTACTTC. The chain is built from TRBV5-6 and TRBJ2-5, with 10 bases that match TRBD2. Germline V gene lookup returns CDR1 SGHDT and CDR2 YYEEEE. V gave up 4 bases and J gave up 5 bases; unmatched junction bases: 11. The CDR3 runs to 16 residues.

V usage is TRBV9 and J usage is TRBJ2-3; TRBD2 matches 11 bases. The CDR3 spans 16 residues. Germline assignment: CDR1 SGDLS and CDR2 YYNGEE. The V and J ends lost 4 bases and 2 bases, in that order; junction bases with no gene match: 6. The CDR3 DNA sequence: TGTGCCAGCAGCTCGGGACTAGCGGTTTACACAGATACGCAGTATTTT. It encodes CASSSGLAVYTDTQYF. Variable domain in full (rest from reference TRBV9 and TRBJ2-3): DSGVTQTPKHLITATGQRVTLRCSPRSGDLSVYWYQQSLDQGLQFLIQYYNGEERAKGNILERFSAQQFPDLHSELNLSSLELGDSALYFCASSSGLAVYTDTQYFGPGTRLTVL.

V usage is TRBV6-6 and J usage is TRBJ2-6; possible D gene TRBD2, 6 bases. Trimming took off 4 bases at V and 2 bases at J, with 9 bases between the two ends. Germline CDR1 and CDR2: MNHNY and SVGAGI (reference sequence). The CDR3 extends over 15 amino acids. CDR3 loop: CASSSGGAGANVLTF. CDR3 coding DNA: TGTGCCAGCAGTTCCGGGGGTGCTGGGGCCAACGTCCTGACTTTC.

The CDR3 here is CASSSRGEQFF. The CDR3 region has the DNA TGTGCCAGCAGCTCCCGAGGTGAGCAGTTCTTC. V and J are TRBV11-2 and TRBJ2-1, with D uncertain. With 4 bases removed from V and 9 bases from J, the gap between germline ends came to 7 bases. This CDR3 has 11 residues. Germline CDR1 is SGHAT and CDR2 is FQNNGV.

This chain joins TRBV30 and TRBJ2-6; possibly TRBD2 for D (7 bases). The CDR3 is 15 residues long. Trimming cost V 5 bases and J 2 bases, with 13 bases left between them. The V gene's germline CDR1 is GTSNPN and CDR2 SVGIG (reference sequence). The CDR3 is CAWGGRGAGANVLTF. The CDR3 nucleotides read TGTGCCTGGGGAGGGAGGGGGGCTGGGGCCAACGTCCTGACTTTC.

The chain couples TRBV5-1 to TRBJ1-6; 8 bases line up with TRBD1. With 2 bases clipped from V and 5 bases from J, the junction kept 3 bases outside the gene matches. Germline assignment: CDR1 SGHRS and CDR2 YFSETQ. The CDR3 consists of 15 residues. CDR3 DNA: TGCGCCAGCAGCTTCTCGACAGGGGATAATTCACCCCTCCACTTT. It codes for CASSFSTGDNSPLHF.

The V gene is TRBV5-1, the J gene TRBJ2-3; D is uncertain. This CDR3 is 12 amino acids long. Germline V CDR1 and CDR2: SGHRS, YFSETQ. Trimming left V 4 bases short and J 6 bases short, with 9 bases between. The DNA for the CDR3 is TGCGCCAGCAGCCCCCCTCCCGATACGCAGTATTTT. Residues: CASSPPPDTQYF.

The chain employs TRBV5-4 and TRBJ2-6; D is possibly TRBD1 (6 bases). CDR1 is SGHNT and CDR2 is YYREEE in the germline V gene (reference sequence). The CDR3 sequence is 15 residues long. The V and J ends lost 1 base and 6 bases respectively, with 11 bases between them. CDR3: CASSLTGLTANVLTF. The CDR3 nucleotides are TGTGCCAGCAGCTTGACAGGGCTCACGGCCAACGTCCTGACTTTC.

This chain connects TRBV11-2 to TRBJ2-3; D is possibly TRBD1 (7 bases). Germline assignment: CDR1 SGHAT and CDR2 FQNNGV. This CDR3 has 17 amino acids. Deletions cut 3 bases from V and 5 bases from J, with 21 bases between. The CDR3 reads CASSFLIGGGEGDTQYF. Written as DNA, the CDR3 is TGTGCCAGCAGCTTTCTCATCGGAGGGGGCGAGGGAGATACGCAGTATTTT.

The chain has TRBV27 and TRBJ2-1; tentatively, D is TRBD2 (5 bases). With 6 bases removed from V and 6 bases from J, the gap between germline ends came to 18 bases. CDR3 length: 15 residues. CDR1 MNHEY and CDR2 SMNVEV come from the germline V gene (reference sequence). CDR3 coding DNA: TGTGCCAGCAGCCCGACCCGGGTTGGGAGCAATGAGCAGTTCTTC. Translation: CASSPTRVGSNEQFF.

About this clone: Germline is not matched at one junction end, which may reflect a read error. The chain is built from TRBV7-9 and TRBJ1-6; D gene uncertain. The CDR3 totals 14 residues. Germline V lookup: CDR1 SEHNR, CDR2 FQNEAQ (reference sequence). CDR3 DNA sequence: TGTTCCAGCAGCTTAGCTTTCTCTCATTCACCCCTCCACTTT. It yields the protein CSSSLAFSHSPLHF.

The sample holds one count of this clone. The J gene is TRBJ2-5, the V gene TRBV5-1, with a weak D call TRBD1 (6 bases). The J call is uncertain, as TRBJ2-7 better fits the DNA end. In germline, CDR1 is SGHRS, CDR2 YFSETQ. The CDR3 has 14 amino acids. In DNA form, the CDR3 reads TGCGCCAGCAGCATTACAGGGTCTGACTACGAGCAGTACTTC. Translation gives CASSITGSDYEQYF.

This clone was seen only a few times. The genes are TRBV25-1 and TRBJ2-7; TRBD2 matches 7 bases. The V segment lost 3 bases and the J segment 2 bases; nucleotides outside the gene matches: 10. The germline gives CDR1 MGHDK, CDR2 SYGVNS. The CDR3 spans 16 residues. The CDR3 DNA reads TGTGCCAGCAGTGATGGGGTGCGGGGGACGACCTACGAGCAGTACTTC. It specifies CASSDGVRGTTYEQYF.

The gene calls are TRBV28 and TRBJ2-7; 8 bases are shared with TRBD1. Looked up from germline, CDR1 is MDHEN and CDR2 is SYDVKM. V trimming: 7 bases; J trimming: 7 bases; junction bases outside the gene matches: 6. This CDR3 is built from 12 residues. The chain's CDR3 is CASNPGGGEQYF. CDR3 sequence (DNA): TGTGCCAGCAACCCAGGGGGCGGGGAGCAGTACTTC.

This clone was picked up one time. The genes are TRBV14 and TRBJ2-6; D is ambiguous. CDR3 length: 16 residues. Trimming took 1 base from V and 0 from J, leaving 7 bases between them. CDR1 and CDR2 (germline): SGHDN, FVKESK. CDR3 sequence (DNA): TGTGCCAGCAGCCAAGTTCGAGGCTCTGGGGCCAACGTCCTGACTTTC. Translated, it gives CASSQVRGSGANVLTF. Full variable domain (missing parts from reference TRBV14 and TRBJ2-6): EAGVTQFPSHSVIEKGQTVTLRCDPISGHDNLYWYRRVMGKEIKFLLHFVKESKQDESGMPNNRFLAERTGGTYSTLKVQPAELEDSGVYFCASSQVRGSGANVLTFGAGSRLTVL.

The rearrangement uses TRBV7-9 and TRBJ2-4; 7 positions match TRBD1. From germline, CDR1 is SEHNR and CDR2 FQNEAQ (reference sequence). CDR3 length equals 17 residues. V gave up 0 bases and J gave up 4 bases; unmatched junction bases: 9. CDR3 sequence: CASSLATGTDGKNIQYF. In DNA form, the CDR3 reads TGTGCCAGCAGCTTAGCTACAGGGACAGATGGGAAAAACATTCAGTACTTC.

The chain is built from TRBV6-1 and TRBJ2-1; 11 bases line up with TRBD1. Germline CDR1 is MNHNS and CDR2 is SASEGT. The CDR3 is made up of 17 amino acids. V gave up 4 bases and J gave up 4 bases; unmatched junction bases: 9. CDR3 coding DNA: TGTGCCAGCAGTGGAGCCACCGGGACAGGGGGTTACAATGAGCAGTTCTTC. This gives the protein CASSGATGTGGYNEQFF.

V is TRBV25-1 and J is TRBJ2-3; TRBD1 might be the D (5 bases). V was shortened by 6 bases and J by 0 bases, with 7 bases between the two germline ends. Germline CDR1 and CDR2: MGHDK and SYGVNS. The CDR3 runs to 13 residues. The CDR3 DNA follows: TGTGCCAGCAGAGGGGCCAGCACAGATACGCAGTATTTT. This sequence encodes CASRGASTDTQYF.

This chain links TRBV18 with TRBJ1-1; 8 bases agree with TRBD1. The CDR3 is 15 amino acids. Germline-derived CDR1 and CDR2 are KGHSH and LQKENI. The junction had 8 bases not matched to a gene; V was cut back by 3 bases and J by 5 bases. The CDR3 loop reads CASSPPDRVRTEAFF. The CDR3 DNA reads as TGTGCCAGCTCACCGCCGGACAGGGTGAGGACTGAAGCTTTCTTT.

This clone has a handful of counts. V and J are TRBV27 and TRBJ1-4; 9 nucleotides align to TRBD1. The CDR3 spans 15 residues. V shed 5 bases, J shed 6 bases, and the junction held 7 bases outside the gene matches. CDR1 is MNHEY, CDR2 SMNVEV, per germline (reference sequence). CDR3 region: CASSIQGASDEKLFF. CDR3 nucleotide sequence: TGTGCCAGCAGTATACAGGGGGCTTCGGATGAAAAACTGTTTTTT.

J is TRBJ1-4 and V is TRBV5-5; the match to TRBD1 covers 7 bases. Germline-derived CDR1 and CDR2 are SGHKS and YYEKEE (reference sequence). The CDR3 consists of 14 residues. Unmatched junction bases numbered 10, after V lost 4 bases and J lost 10 bases. The CDR3 sequence is CASSLGQTQGKLFF. The CDR3 DNA reads as TGTGCCAGCAGCCTGGGACAGACCCAGGGAAAACTGTTTTTT. Drawing the rest from reference TRBV5-5 and TRBJ1-4, the complete variable domain is DAGVTQSPTHLIKTRGQQVTLRCSPISGHKSVSWYQQVLGQGPQFIFQYYEKEERGRGNFPDRFSARQFPNYSSELNVNALLLGDSALYLCASSLGQTQGKLFFGSGTQLSVL.

Notes on this clone: A junction boundary mismatches the germline segment, possibly from a read error. The chain joins TRBV6-5 to TRBJ1-2, with TRBD1 matching over 9 bases. Germline V gives CDR1 MNHEY, CDR2 SVGAGI. The CDR3 runs 14 residues. The CDR3 sequence is CASSYFDRGYDYTF. The CDR3 DNA sequence: TGTGCCAGCAGTTACTTCGACAGGGGGTATGACTACACCTTC.

This clone came up once. The genes are TRBV23-1 and TRBJ2-7; D may be TRBD2 (5 bases). TRBV23-1 is sorted into the ORF group, with uncertain function. This CDR3 has 16 residues. V gave up 2 bases and J gave up 0 bases, with 14 bases separating them. The CDR3 loop is CASSQVSGNSSYEQYF. The CDR3 coding sequence is TGCGCCAGCAGTCAAGTATCGGGAAACAGCTCCTACGAGCAGTACTTC.